The clone carrying this TCR beta chain came up a few times. Its antigen is unknown. This entry belongs to a study of T-cell memory formation after mild COVID-19. TCRdb called the 5' RACE reads again in MiXCR, with one record for every CDR3 protein. The sample carries about 210,000 distinct CDR3 sequences, approximately 10% recorded once. CDR3 length equals 15 residues. Per the germline V gene, CDR1 is SGHVS and CDR2 is FQNEAQ. With 7 bases clipped from V and 3 bases from J, the junction kept 9 bases outside the gene matches. Regarding the study as a whole: The finding that pre-infection memory included some responding clones suggested that cross-reactive memory joined.

The V gene is TRBV7-8, the J gene TRBJ2-1; 7 bases fit TRBD1. The sequence derives from a man aged 18 to 35 who had mild COVID-19 (a few samples of this study predate the infection). Cell type and time point are not known. The sequencing sample was made of PBMCs or a T cell subset sorted from them (not recorded which). In DNA form, the CDR3 reads TGTGCCAGCACCCCGGGACAGCAGGACTACAATGAGCAGTTCTTC. The encoded protein is CASTPGQQDYNEQFF.